This T cell receptor (beta chain) is from a study of shared clonotypes between healthy human individuals. A single count supports this clone. As yet, its antigen is unknown. Other DNA sequences within the sample encode an identical CDR3. Study-wide points: Read depth was anticipated to influence clonotype sharing among donors.

The ends were cut back, 3 bases at V and 5 bases at J, with 7 bases in the middle. The CDR3 is 11 residues long. In germline, CDR1 is DFQATT, CDR2 SNEGSKA (reference sequence). Nashville, Tennessee was home to all donors, who were Caucasian adults. Some 92 million PBMCs went into genomic DNA for unsorted samples. Ten immunoSEQ deep assay plates held the unsorted PBMC DNA. Clones were sequenced by immunoSEQ multiplex PCR, and TCRdb holds only the in-frame ones, with some missing. The sample shows fewer than 650,000 clones, about three quarters of them seen only once. The clonotype originates from a woman aged 40 to 50 in good health. Some clones in this sample may be carry-over from other donors' samples. This sequence joins TRBV20-1 and TRBJ2-5, with D unclear. The sample comprised PBMCs. The CDR3 region is CSARIRETQYF. The CDR3 coding sequence is TGCAGTGCTAGGATAAGGGAGACCCAGTACTTC.